The source of this TCR beta chain is a study of shared clonotypes between healthy human individuals. Study-wide context: Aged between 18 and 49, the donors were two women and three men.

Profiling relied on immunoSEQ multiplex PCR, and the TCRdb table lists in-frame clones only, not all of them. The sample carries some 1.5 million clones, 98% recorded once. The clonotype comes from a man in his thirties or forties in good health. The sample comprised naive CD4+ T cells sorted from blood. Subset meaning: CD45RA+ positively selected.

This CDR3 reads CASSLVSGVANEKLFF. CDR3 coding DNA: TGTGCCAGCAGCTTAGTATCAGGGGTCGCTAATGAAAAACTGTTTTTT. V usage is TRBV11-2 and J usage is TRBJ1-4; tentative D call: TRBD1 (6 bases). The CDR3 consists of 16 residues. Germline values: CDR1 SGHAT, CDR2 FQNNGV. Between the trimmed V and J ends, which lost 1 base and 3 bases, there was a span of 12 bases.